The 29 T cell receptor beta chains given below trace back to one sample, sequenced in a study of T-cell memory formation after mild COVID-19. TCRdb reanalysed the 5' RACE reads using MiXCR and keeps one entry per CDR3 protein. The sample has about 240,000 distinct CDR3 sequences; approximately 9% are singletons. The sequenced sample consisted of PBMCs or a T cell subset sorted from them (not recorded which). The receptors originated from a man aged 18 to 30 who had mild COVID-19 (a few samples of this study predate the infection). Cell type and time point are not known.

The rearrangement uses TRBV5-1 and TRBJ2-1; 9 bases match TRBD1. Unmatched junction bases numbered 6, after V lost 0 bases and J lost 8 bases. Germline V gene data show CDR1 as SGHRS and CDR2 as YFSETQ. This CDR3 contains 15 residues. CDR3 in amino acids: CASSLEQGARDEQFF. The CDR3 DNA is TGCGCCAGCAGCTTGGAACAGGGGGCTAGGGATGAGCAGTTCTTC.

This clonotype was observed at least ten times. The rearrangement links TRBV5-1 to TRBJ2-5; D uncertain. V lost 6 bases to trimming and J lost 5 bases, with 8 bases between them. CDR3 length: 11 amino acids. Germline CDR1 is SGHRS and CDR2 is YFSETQ. Here the CDR3 DNA reads TGCGCCAGCACGATGGGGGAGACCCAGTACTTC. It yields the protein CASTMGETQYF.

This clonotype has a handful of counts. The chain has TRBV5-1 and TRBJ2-3; D uncertain. V shed 3 bases and J shed 0 bases, with 17 bases lying between them. CDR1 is SGHRS, CDR2 YFSETQ, per germline. This CDR3 is built from 17 residues. DNA of the CDR3: TGCGCCAGCAGCTCGAGTTTGCTAGTGATAAGCACAGATACGCAGTATTTT. Protein sequence: CASSSSLLVISTDTQYF.

The rearrangement joins TRBV7-8 to TRBJ2-3, with a weak D call TRBD1 (5 bases). Looked up from germline, CDR1 is SGHVS and CDR2 is FQNEAQ. The CDR3 is 13 amino acids. V gave up 7 bases and J gave up 6 bases, with 14 bases separating them. CDR3 loop: CASIGRAPDTQYF. In DNA form, the CDR3 reads TGTGCCAGCATCGGCAGGGCCCCGGATACGCAGTATTTT.

This clonotype was seen only a few times. The rearrangement joins TRBV6-2 or TRBV6-3 to TRBJ1-1; 7 bases map to TRBD1. Germline V gene lookup returns CDR1 MNHEY and CDR2 SVGEGT. The CDR3 runs 18 residues. The ends lost 2 bases at V and 0 bases at J; junction bases unmatched: 12. CDR3 sequence: CASSYAGQDQPLNTEAFF. In DNA form, the CDR3 reads TGTGCCAGCAGTTACGCTGGACAGGACCAACCTCTGAACACTGAAGCTTTCTTT.

This clonotype was counted between two and nine times. V usage is TRBV7-2 and J usage is TRBJ1-1, with a weak D call TRBD1 (6 bases). Trimming pared 5 bases from V and 0 bases from J, leaving 13 bases between. The CDR3 is made up of 15 amino acids. Germline V gene data show CDR1 as SGHTA and CDR2 as FQGNSA. DNA of the CDR3: TGTGCCAGCAGCCCCTGGACAGCGATGAACACTGAAGCTTTCTTT. This sequence encodes CASSPWTAMNTEAFF.

This clonotype was seen only a few times. The V call is TRBV6-2 or TRBV6-3, the J call TRBJ2-4; D is ambiguous. There are 15 residues in the CDR3. V was trimmed by 0 bases and J by 0 bases, leaving 6 bases between them. Germline-derived CDR1 and CDR2 are MNHEY and SVGEGT. The CDR3 nucleotides are TGTGCCAGCAGTTACTCGTCCCTAGCCAAAAACATTCAGTACTTC. Translation: CASSYSSLAKNIQYF.

This clonotype was seen at least ten times. The genes are TRBV12-3 or TRBV12-4 and TRBJ1-1; D not certain. Deletions cut 5 bases from V and 1 base from J, with 8 bases between. The CDR3 is 13 residues long. The CDR3: CASSHGQNTEAFF. CDR3 in DNA: TGTGCCAGCAGTCATGGTCAGAACACTGAAGCTTTCTTT.

The V and J genes are TRBV12-3 or TRBV12-4 and TRBJ2-3, with 7 bases identical to TRBD1. This CDR3 spans 15 amino acids. V dropped 6 bases and J dropped 4; count of bases not matched to a gene: 10. CDR3 DNA sequence: TGTGCCAGCAGCTCACCCGGGACAGTCCCAGATACGCAGTATTTT. It is translated as CASSSPGTVPDTQYF.

The V gene is TRBV20-1, the J gene TRBJ2-3, with 12 positions matching TRBD1. This CDR3 has 17 amino acids. CDR1 is DFQATT and CDR2 is SNEGSKA in the germline V gene (reference sequence). J gave up 5 bases and V 5 bases, and 14 bases lay outside the gene matches. DNA for the CDR3: TGCAGTGCTGCAGGTCTCGGGACAGGGGGCCGGAGAGATACGCAGTATTTT. It codes for CSAAGLGTGGRRDTQYF.

This clonotype was observed many times. The chain has TRBV5-1 and TRBJ2-6; 12 nucleotides match TRBD1. Germline V CDR1 and CDR2: SGHRS, YFSETQ. J gave up 3 bases and V 4 bases, and 5 bases lay outside the gene matches. This CDR3 is 17 amino acids long. This chain's CDR3 is CASSPGQGAYGANVLTF. CDR3 nucleotides: TGCGCCAGCAGCCCGGGACAGGGGGCGTATGGGGCCAACGTCCTGACTTTC.

This clonotype occurred many times. V usage is TRBV9 and J usage is TRBJ1-1, with D possibly TRBD1 on 6 matching bases. V was trimmed by 4 bases and J by 5 bases, leaving 18 bases between them. This CDR3 has 15 residues. CDR1 is SGDLS, CDR2 YYNGEE, per germline. CDR3 residues: CASSPTRGALTEAFF. The CDR3, as DNA: TGTGCCAGCAGCCCAACAAGGGGGGCCCTTACTGAAGCTTTCTTT.

This clonotype was seen a handful of times. V is TRBV19 and J is TRBJ2-7, with D possibly matching TRBD2 (5 bases). V lost 6 bases and J 5 bases, leaving 11 bases between the germline ends. Germline CDR1 LNHDA, CDR2 SQIVND (reference sequence). The CDR3 runs 12 residues. The CDR3 DNA is TGTGCCAGTAGCGAGGGTTGGGACGAGCAGTACTTC. The encoded protein is CASSEGWDEQYF.

The chain uses TRBV20-1 and TRBJ2-2; perhaps TRBD2 as D (5 bases). The germline V gene has CDR1 DFQATT and CDR2 SNEGSKA (reference sequence). Deletions cut 6 bases from V and 6 bases from J, with 17 bases between. CDR3 length equals 14 residues. The CDR3 here is CSAPTGSGAGELFF. The CDR3 DNA sequence: TGCAGTGCCCCGACGGGGTCCGGCGCCGGGGAGCTGTTTTTT.

The chain combines TRBV19 with TRBJ2-3; D unresolved. The V gene's germline CDR1 is LNHDA and CDR2 SQIVND (reference sequence). This CDR3 region has 13 residues. V lost 5 bases to trimming and J lost 5 bases, with 11 bases between them. CDR3 sequence reads: CASSARKGDTQYF. CDR3 bases: TGTGCCAGTAGTGCGCGGAAAGGAGATACGCAGTATTTT.

This chain connects TRBV24-1 to TRBJ2-1; maybe TRBD1 (6 bases). Trimming stripped 4 bases from V and 10 bases from J, with 22 bases between. The CDR3 is 16 amino acids. Looked up from germline, CDR1 is KGHDR and CDR2 is SFDVKD. The CDR3 nucleotides are TGTGCCACCAGTGAAACCCGGGACACACGAGGAATCGAGCAGTTCTTC. Amino acids: CATSETRDTRGIEQFF.

Ten or more counts support this clonotype. The chain's CDR3 is CASSLGGGNTIYF. Written as DNA, the CDR3 is TGTGCCAGCAGCTTGGGGGGTGGAAACACCATATATTTT. The chain carries TRBV7-8 and TRBJ1-3, with D possibly being TRBD1 (5 bases). The CDR3 loop spans 13 amino acids. The V end was cut by 3 bases, the J end by 3 bases, with 6 bases between. Germline assignment: CDR1 SGHVS and CDR2 FQNEAQ.

The table lists this clonotype with a few counts. One end of the junction fails to match germline, which may point to a read error. The V call is TRBV11-2, the J call TRBJ2-1; D unclear. The V gene's germline CDR1 is SGHAT and CDR2 FQNNGV. This CDR3 has 13 residues. The CDR3 region is CASTLGSTNEQFF. As DNA, the CDR3 is TGTGCCAGCACCTTAGGTAGCACGAATGAGCAGTTCTTC.

Concerning this clonotype: This may be a read error, as it is one base from a much larger clone. The chain has TRBV6-5 and TRBJ2-7; 9 bases are shared with TRBD1. The CDR3 is 14 residues long. Losses at the gene ends were 0 bases for V and 7 bases for J; bases not matched to a gene: 4. Germline V gene lookup returns CDR1 MNHEY and CDR2 SVGAGI. The CDR3, as DNA: TGTGCCAGCAGTTACTCCGGGACAGGGTTAGAGCAGTACTTC. Translation gives CASSYSGTGLEQYF.

This clonotype was counted between two and nine times. The rearrangement links TRBV2 to TRBJ1-6; 8 bases match TRBD1. The CDR3 runs to 14 residues. The germline V gene has CDR1 SNHLY and CDR2 FYNNEI. With V trimmed by 7 bases and J by 10 bases, 9 bases remained unmatched. In DNA, the CDR3 is TGTGCCAGCACCATACCGGGACAGGCATCACCCCTCCACTTT. Protein: CASTIPGQASPLHF. Looking up the rest from reference TRBV2 and TRBJ1-6 gives the full variable domain: EPEVTQTPSHQVTQMGQEVILRCVPISNHLYFYWYRQILGQKVEFLVSFYNNEISEKSEIFDDQFSVERPDGSNFTLKIRSTKLEDSAMYFCASTIPGQASPLHFGNGTRLTVT.

The V call is TRBV4-2, the J call TRBJ2-5; 8 bases match TRBD2. With 4 bases clipped from V and 3 bases from J, the junction kept 7 bases outside the gene matches. Germline loops: CDR1 LGHNA, CDR2 YNFKEQ. The CDR3 sequence is 15 residues long. As DNA, the CDR3 is TGTGCCAGCAGCCCTCTGTCAGCGGGGGAAGAGACCCAGTACTTC. Residues: CASSPLSAGEETQYF.

This clonotype was detected only a few times. The chain couples TRBV6-5 to TRBJ2-6, with 8 bases that match TRBD1. This CDR3 contains 15 residues. CDR1 is MNHEY, CDR2 SVGAGI, per germline. Trimming removed 9 bases from V and 12 bases from J; junction bases left unmatched: 16. CDR3 nucleotides: TGTGCCAGTTTCACGGACAGGGCCACAGTCGGCGTCCTGACTTTC. Residues: CASFTDRATVGVLTF.

The chain has TRBV4-1 and TRBJ2-7, with 11 bases aligning to TRBD2. Germline CDR1 reads MGHRA; CDR2 reads YSYEKL. J was trimmed by 3 bases and V by 3 bases; bases with no gene match: 7. This CDR3 has 16 residues. The CDR3 sequence: CASSHSLGLADYEQYF. Here the CDR3 DNA reads TGCGCCAGCAGCCATTCCTTGGGACTAGCGGACTACGAGCAGTACTTC.

This clonotype was seen a handful of times. The chain carries TRBV20-1 and TRBJ2-1, with 12 bases that match TRBD2. Germline CDR1 is DFQATT and CDR2 is SNEGSKA (reference sequence). Trimming removed 8 bases from V and 8 bases from J; junction bases left unmatched: 7. CDR3 size: 13 residues. CDR3: CSTWTSGNDEQFF. CDR3 bases: TGCAGTACTTGGACTAGCGGGAATGATGAGCAGTTCTTC.

This clonotype has more than one count but fewer than ten. The V call is TRBV10-3, the J call TRBJ2-2, with 7 bases matching TRBD2. Trimming removed 4 bases from V and 0 bases from J; junction bases left unmatched: 11. CDR1 is ENHRY and CDR2 is SYGVKD in the germline V gene. The CDR3 extends over 18 amino acids. CDR3 coding DNA: TGTGCCATCAGTGCCTCAACGGGGGGTTCGACGAACACCGGGGAGCTGTTTTTT. This codes for CAISASTGGSTNTGELFF.

The chain is built from TRBV5-1 and TRBJ1-2, with TRBD1 as a possible D gene (5 bases). V was cut by 4 bases and J by 3 bases, with 10 bases left in between. This CDR3 is built from 13 residues. In germline, CDR1 is SGHRS, CDR2 YFSETQ. CDR3 sequence (DNA): TGCGCCAGCAGCCGCGGGACCGACTATGGCTACACCTTC. Encoded protein: CASSRGTDYGYTF.

This clonotype was recorded only once. The chain uses TRBV7-2 and TRBJ1-3; D is undetermined. There are 14 residues in the CDR3. V dropped 0 bases and J dropped 9 bases, with 12 bases sitting between them. From germline, CDR1 is SGHTA and CDR2 FQGNSA. The CDR3 loop is CASSLAGLSRTIYF. The CDR3 DNA reads TGTGCCAGCAGCTTAGCTGGCCTTTCTCGCACCATATATTTT.

V usage is TRBV6-2 or TRBV6-3 and J usage is TRBJ2-2, with a possible D match to TRBD2 (6 bases). V was trimmed by 0 bases and J by 1 base, leaving 9 bases between them. CDR1 is MNHEY and CDR2 is SVGEGT in the germline V gene. The CDR3 consists of 16 residues. CDR3 nucleotide sequence: TGTGCCAGCAGTTACTCCGGGACTCTGAACACCGGGGAGCTGTTTTTT. This sequence encodes CASSYSGTLNTGELFF.

The rearrangement joins TRBV28 to TRBJ2-1; no firm D call. Germline assignment: CDR1 MDHEN and CDR2 SYDVKM. Between the trimmed V and J ends, which lost 6 bases and 5 bases, there was a span of 8 bases. The CDR3 has 12 residues. The CDR3, as DNA: TGTGCCAGCAGCCTTTTGAACAATGAGCAGTTCTTC. Its protein is CASSLLNNEQFF.